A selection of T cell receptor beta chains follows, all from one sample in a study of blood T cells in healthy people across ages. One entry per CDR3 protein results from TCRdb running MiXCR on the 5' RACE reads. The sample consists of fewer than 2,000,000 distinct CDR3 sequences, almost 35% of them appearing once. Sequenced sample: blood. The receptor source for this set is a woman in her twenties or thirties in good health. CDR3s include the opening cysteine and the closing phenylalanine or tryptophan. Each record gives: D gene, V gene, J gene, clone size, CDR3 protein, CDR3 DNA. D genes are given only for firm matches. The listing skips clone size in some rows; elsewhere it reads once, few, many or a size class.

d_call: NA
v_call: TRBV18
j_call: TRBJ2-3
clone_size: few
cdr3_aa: CASSLGARGTDTQYF
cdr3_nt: TGTGCCAGCTCACTCGGGGCGCGTGGCACAGATACGCAGTATTTT

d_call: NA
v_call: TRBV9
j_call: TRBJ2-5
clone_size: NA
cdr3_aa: CASSAWDGQMGETQYF
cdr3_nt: TGTGCCAGCAGCGCCTGGGACGGCCAGATGGGAGAGACCCAGTACTTC

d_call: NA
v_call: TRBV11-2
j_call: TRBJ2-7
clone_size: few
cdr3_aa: CASSLGPWGTYEQYF
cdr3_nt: TGTGCCAGCAGCTTAGGTCCCTGGGGCACCTACGAGCAGTACTTC

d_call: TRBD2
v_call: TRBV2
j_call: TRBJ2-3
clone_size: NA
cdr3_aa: CASSDKVAGQHTDTQYF
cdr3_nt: TGTGCCAGCAGCGACAAAGTAGCGGGACAACACACAGATACGCAGTATTTT

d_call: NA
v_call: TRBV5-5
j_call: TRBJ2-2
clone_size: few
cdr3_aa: CASSYQTAGELFF
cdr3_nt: TGTGCCAGCAGCTATCAGACTGCCGGGGAGCTGTTTTTT

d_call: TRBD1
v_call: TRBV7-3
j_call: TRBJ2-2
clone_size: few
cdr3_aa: CASSLDRGTGELFF
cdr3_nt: TGTGCCAGCAGCTTGGACAGGGGCACCGGGGAGCTGTTTTTT

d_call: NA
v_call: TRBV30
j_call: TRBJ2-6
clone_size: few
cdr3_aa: CAWMEPGRYSGANVLTF
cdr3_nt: TGTGCCTGGATGGAACCGGGACGGTACTCTGGGGCCAACGTCCTGACTTTC

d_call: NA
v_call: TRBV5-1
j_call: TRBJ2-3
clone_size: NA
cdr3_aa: CASSLAIGTTDTQYF
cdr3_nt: TGCGCCAGCAGCTTGGCCATCGGGACCACAGATACGCAGTATTTT

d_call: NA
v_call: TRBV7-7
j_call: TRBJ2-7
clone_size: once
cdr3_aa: CASSSGQNTLYNEQYF
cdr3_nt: TGTGCCAGCAGCTCTGGACAGAACACACTCTACAATGAGCAGTACTTC

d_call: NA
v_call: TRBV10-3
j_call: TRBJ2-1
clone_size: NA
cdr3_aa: CAISEGSGGADNEQFF
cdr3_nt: TGTGCCATCAGTGAGGGGAGTGGCGGGGCCGACAATGAGCAGTTCTTC

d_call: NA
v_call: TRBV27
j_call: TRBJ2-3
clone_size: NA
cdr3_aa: CASSPHSPYVGRTDTQYF
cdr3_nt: TGTGCCAGCAGCCCGCACTCCCCTTACGTGGGACGCACAGATACGCAGTATTTT

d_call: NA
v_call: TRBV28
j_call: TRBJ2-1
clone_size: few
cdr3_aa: CASSYDGDEQFF
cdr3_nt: TGTGCCAGCAGCTATGACGGAGATGAGCAGTTCTTC

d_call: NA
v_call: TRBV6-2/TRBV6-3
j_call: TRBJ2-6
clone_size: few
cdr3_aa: CASSYGLSSGANVLTF
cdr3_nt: TGTGCCAGCAGTTACGGGCTGTCCTCTGGGGCCAACGTCCTGACTTTC

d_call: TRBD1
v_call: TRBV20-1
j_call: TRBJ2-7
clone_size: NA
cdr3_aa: CSATRQGVSYEQYF
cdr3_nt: TGCAGTGCTACACGCCAGGGGGTTTCCTACGAGCAGTACTTC

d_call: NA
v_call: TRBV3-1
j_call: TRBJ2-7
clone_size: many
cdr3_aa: CASSSRTGDYEQYF
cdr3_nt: TGTGCCAGCAGCTCTCGGACGGGAGACTACGAGCAGTACTTC

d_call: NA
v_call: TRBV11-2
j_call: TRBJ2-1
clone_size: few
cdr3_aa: CASSLGVRSYNEQFF
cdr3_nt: TGTGCCAGCAGCTTAGGAGTCCGCTCCTACAATGAGCAGTTCTTC

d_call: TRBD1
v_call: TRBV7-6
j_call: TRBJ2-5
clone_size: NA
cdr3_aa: CASSLEGDRVRETQYF
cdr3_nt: TGTGCCAGCAGCTTAGAGGGGGACAGGGTGAGGGAGACCCAGTACTTC

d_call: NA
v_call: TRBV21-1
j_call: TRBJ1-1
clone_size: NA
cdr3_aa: CASSITTRGENTEAFF
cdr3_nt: TGTGCCAGCAGCATTACTACTAGGGGGGAGAACACTGAAGCTTTCTTT

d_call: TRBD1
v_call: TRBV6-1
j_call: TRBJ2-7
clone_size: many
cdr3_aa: CASSEGGTGGYEQYF
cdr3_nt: TGTGCCAGCAGTGAAGGAGGGACAGGGGGCTACGAGCAGTACTTC

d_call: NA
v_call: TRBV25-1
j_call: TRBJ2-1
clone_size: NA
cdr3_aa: CASTNPSSYNEQFF
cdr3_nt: TGTGCCAGCACAAACCCAAGCTCCTACAATGAGCAGTTCTTC

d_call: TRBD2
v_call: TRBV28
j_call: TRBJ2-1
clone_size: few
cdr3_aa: CASSLRLAGGLHEQFF
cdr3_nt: TGTGCCAGCAGTTTAAGACTAGCGGGAGGGCTACATGAGCAGTTCTTC

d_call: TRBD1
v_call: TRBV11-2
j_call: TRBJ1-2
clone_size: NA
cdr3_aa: CASSPEGQRFDGYTF
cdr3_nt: TGTGCCAGCAGCCCCGAGGGACAGAGATTTGATGGCTACACCTTC

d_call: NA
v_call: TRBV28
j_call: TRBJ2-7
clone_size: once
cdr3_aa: CASSTQGGPYGYEQYF
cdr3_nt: TGTGCCAGCAGTACCCAGGGAGGCCCTTATGGATACGAGCAGTACTTC

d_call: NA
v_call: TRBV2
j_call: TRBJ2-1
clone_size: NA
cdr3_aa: CASSSDAGTLSNEQFF
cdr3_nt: TGTGCCAGCAGTTCCGACGCGGGAACATTAAGCAATGAGCAGTTCTTC

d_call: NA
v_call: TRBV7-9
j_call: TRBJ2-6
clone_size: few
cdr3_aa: CASSGDPGLGANVLTF
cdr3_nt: TGTGCCAGCAGCGGAGACCCAGGGCTTGGGGCCAACGTCCTGACTTTC

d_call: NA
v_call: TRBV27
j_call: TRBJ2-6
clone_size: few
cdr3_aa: CASSNLAGDSGANVLTF
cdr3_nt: TGTGCCAGCAGTAACCTAGCAGGTGACTCTGGGGCCAACGTCCTGACTTTC

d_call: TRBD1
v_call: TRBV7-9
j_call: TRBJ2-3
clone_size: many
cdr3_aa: CASSSTGGMTDTQYF
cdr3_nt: TGTGCCAGCAGCTCGACAGGGGGCATGACAGATACGCAGTATTTT

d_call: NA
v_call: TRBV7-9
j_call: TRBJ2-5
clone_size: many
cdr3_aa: CASSFYGTGAREETQYF
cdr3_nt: TGTGCCAGCAGCTTCTACGGGACGGGAGCTAGGGAGGAGACCCAGTACTTC

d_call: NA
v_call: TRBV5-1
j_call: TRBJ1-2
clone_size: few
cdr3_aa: CASSLDAKGGYTF
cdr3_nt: TGCGCCAGCAGCTTGGATGCGAAGGGTGGCTACACCTTC

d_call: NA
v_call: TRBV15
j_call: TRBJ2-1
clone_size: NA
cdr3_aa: CATSRTFVSDEQFF
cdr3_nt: TGTGCCACCAGCAGGACGTTCGTCAGCGATGAGCAGTTCTTC

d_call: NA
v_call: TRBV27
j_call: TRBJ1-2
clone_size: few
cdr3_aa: CASSGAQADTSYGYTF
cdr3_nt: TGTGCCAGCAGTGGAGCTCAAGCGGACACCTCCTATGGCTACACCTTC

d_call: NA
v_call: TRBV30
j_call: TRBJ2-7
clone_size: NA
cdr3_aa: CAWTIGLTYEQYF
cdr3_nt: TGTGCCTGGACTATCGGACTGACCTACGAGCAGTACTTC

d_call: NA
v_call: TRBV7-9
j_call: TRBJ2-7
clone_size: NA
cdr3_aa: CASSPRDSGTYEQYF
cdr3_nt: TGTGCCAGCAGCCCGCGGGACAGCGGTACCTACGAGCAGTACTTC

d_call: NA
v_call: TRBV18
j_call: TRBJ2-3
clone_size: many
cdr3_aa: CASSPLADTQYF
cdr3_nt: TGTGCCAGCAGTCCTCTAGCAGATACGCAGTATTTT

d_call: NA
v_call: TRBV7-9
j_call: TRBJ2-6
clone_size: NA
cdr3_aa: CASSFILLPLGANVLTF
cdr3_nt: TGTGCCAGCAGCTTTATCCTTCTCCCTCTCGGGGCCAACGTCCTGACTTTC

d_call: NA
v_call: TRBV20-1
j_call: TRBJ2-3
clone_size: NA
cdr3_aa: CSARDPGRLGTDTQYF
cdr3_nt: TGCAGTGCTAGAGATCCGGGGAGGTTGGGCACAGATACGCAGTATTTT

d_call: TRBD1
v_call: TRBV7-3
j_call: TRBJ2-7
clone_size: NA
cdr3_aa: CASSLTPGTGQYEQYF
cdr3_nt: TGTGCCAGCAGCTTAACGCCCGGGACAGGGCAATACGAGCAGTACTTC

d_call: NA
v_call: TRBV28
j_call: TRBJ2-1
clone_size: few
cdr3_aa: CASSSGKAEASYNEQFF
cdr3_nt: TGTGCCAGCAGTTCCGGGAAGGCGGAAGCCTCCTACAATGAGCAGTTCTTC

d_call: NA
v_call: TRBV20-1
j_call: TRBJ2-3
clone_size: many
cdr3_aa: CSLPSTQYF
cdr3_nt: TGCAGCCTACCGAGTACGCAGTATTTT

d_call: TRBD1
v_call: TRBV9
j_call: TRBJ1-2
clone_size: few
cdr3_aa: CASSPRDRGTHNYGYTF
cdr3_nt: TGTGCCAGCAGCCCTCGGGACAGGGGGACCCACAACTATGGCTACACCTTC

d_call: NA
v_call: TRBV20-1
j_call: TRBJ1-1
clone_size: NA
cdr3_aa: CSARETSRNTEAFF
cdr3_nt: TGCAGTGCTAGAGAAACCTCCAGGAACACTGAAGCTTTCTTT

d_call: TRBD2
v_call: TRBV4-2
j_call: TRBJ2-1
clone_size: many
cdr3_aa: CASSQDLASGRYNEQFF
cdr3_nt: TGTGCCAGCAGCCAAGATCTTGCTAGCGGAAGATACAATGAGCAGTTCTTC